The clone carrying this TCR beta chain came up a few times. Its antigen is as yet unknown. Sequencing used immunoSEQ multiplex PCR; TCRdb keeps in-frame clones, though not all of them. The sample lists 2.3 million or so clones; more than 85% were seen once. This record belongs to a study of shared clonotypes between healthy human individuals. Study conclusions and caveats: Shared across a handful of donors were about 4.8% of the naive CD4 clonotypes.

The sequence was collected from a man aged 18-30 years in good health. Some clones in this sample may be carry-over from other donors' samples. Sequencing was done on a sample of naive CD4+ T cells from PBMCs. The subset denotes: CD45RA+ positively selected.

In nucleotides, the CDR3 is TGCGCCAGCAGCCAAGACAGGGTAACTAATGAAAAACTGTTTTTT. Translating it yields CASSQDRVTNEKLFF. The chain couples TRBV4-1 to TRBJ1-4; perhaps TRBD1 as D (5 bases). In germline, CDR1 is MGHRA, CDR2 YSYEKL. V gave up 0 bases and J gave up 1 base, with 6 bases separating them. The CDR3 totals 15 residues.